These 8 T cell receptor beta chains came from one sample sequenced in a study of shared clonotypes between healthy human individuals. Using immunoSEQ multiplex PCR, the repertoire was profiled, and TCRdb retains in-frame clones only, with some absent. The data contain about 2 million clones, roughly 95% of them singletons. Sequenced input: naive CD4+ T cells sorted from blood. Subset of the sample: CD45RA+ positively selected. The receptors shown here come from a young man in good health.

The V gene is TRBV6-6, the J gene TRBJ2-1; 12 bases map to TRBD2. The germline V gene encodes CDR1 MNHNY and CDR2 SVGAGI (reference sequence). This CDR3 comprises 16 residues. The V and J ends lost 4 bases and 4 bases, in that order; junction bases with no gene match: 5. The CDR3 here is CASSSGLAGRYNEQFF. The CDR3 coding sequence is TGTGCCAGCAGTTCAGGACTAGCGGGGAGATACAATGAGCAGTTCTTC.

J is TRBJ2-1 and V is TRBV30; no definite D call. CDR3 length equals 15 residues. The V gene lost 5 bases and the J gene lost 6 bases, with 20 bases spanning the gap. Germline lookup yields CDR1 GTSNPN and CDR2 SVGIG (reference sequence). The CDR3 loop is CAWDPGTRAPNEQFF. CDR3 coding DNA: TGTGCCTGGGACCCCGGAACCCGGGCCCCCAATGAGCAGTTCTTC.

The rearrangement joins TRBV7-9 to TRBJ2-2; D unresolved. Germline loops: CDR1 SEHNR, CDR2 FQNEAQ (reference sequence). The CDR3 extends over 14 amino acids. V lost 6 bases and J 1 base, leaving 9 bases between the germline ends. CDR3 in amino acids: CASRRDMNTGELFF. The CDR3 coding sequence is TGTGCCAGCAGACGAGACATGAACACCGGGGAGCTGTTTTTT.

The rearrangement links TRBV11-2 to TRBJ2-1, with 8 bases aligning to TRBD2. CDR1 is SGHAT, CDR2 FQNNGV, per germline. V was pared by 2 bases and J by 9 bases, with 12 bases of the junction left unmatched. This CDR3 comprises 16 residues. The DNA of the CDR3 is TGTGCCAGCAGCTTAACGCGCGGGGGGCGCCCCACTGAGCAGTTCTTC. This encodes CASSLTRGGRPTEQFF.

This clone has just one count. This chain joins TRBV5-6 and TRBJ1-1; D uncertain. V was pared by 4 bases and J by 0 bases, with 13 bases between. The CDR3 length is 15 residues. Germline CDR1 SGHDT, CDR2 YYEEEE. CDR3 sequence (DNA): TGTGCCAGCAGCCCGAGTTGGGCCATGAACACTGAAGCTTTCTTT. It yields the protein CASSPSWAMNTEAFF.

The V call is TRBV6-1, the J call TRBJ1-1, with no clear D. Trimming stripped 4 bases from V and 4 bases from J, with 13 bases between. This CDR3 spans 14 amino acids. Per germline, CDR1 MNHNS and CDR2 SASEGT. The CDR3 region is CASSVGLRGTEAFF. In DNA form, the CDR3 reads TGTGCCAGCAGTGTCGGACTGCGTGGCACTGAAGCTTTCTTT.

V and J are TRBV18 and TRBJ1-2; D gene uncertain. The CDR3 extends over 13 amino acids. CDR1 KGHSH and CDR2 LQKENI come from the germline V gene. V was clipped by 3 bases and J by 8 bases, with 13 bases between them. The CDR3 sequence is CASSPGFLVGYTF. CDR3 DNA: TGTGCCAGCTCACCGGGTTTCCTCGTAGGCTACACCTTC.

The chain combines TRBV4-1 with TRBJ2-7; D might be TRBD1 (5 bases). V was pared by 0 bases and J by 2 bases, with 8 bases between. The CDR3 totals 14 residues. Germline-derived CDR1 and CDR2 are MGHRA and YSYEKL. CDR3 residues: CASSQEGAAYEQYF. The CDR3 region has the DNA TGCGCCAGCAGCCAAGAAGGGGCAGCCTACGAGCAGTACTTC.